This T cell receptor beta chain is drawn from a study of blood T cell repertoires in COVID-19. Across the study: Both acute and convalescent COVID-19 samples were obtained from the United States, Italy and Spain. Sample material is recorded as cDNA or gDNA derived from T cells, B-cell-depleted T cells, or PBMCs.

Losses at the gene ends were 2 bases for V and 0 bases for J; bases not matched to a gene: 12. CDR1 SGDLS and CDR2 YYNGEE come from the germline V gene. This CDR3 region has 20 residues. Original processing notes: Reference gene primer amplification in the assay estimated nucleated cell counts. Assay: immunoSEQ multiplex PCR; the TCRdb copy retains only in-frame clones and omits some. V and J calls and clone size are copied from that table; D and trimming were computed from the DNA. The sample has approximately 150,000 clones; more than 80% are singletons. The receptor's source is a human donor in a cohort sampled during active COVID-19. Input material: peripheral blood. The V and J genes are TRBV9 and TRBJ2-7, with 15 bases lining up with TRBD2. The CDR3 sequence is CASSVGTIGTSGRTSYEQYF. The DNA for the CDR3 is TGTGCCAGCAGCGTCGGGACAATCGGGACTAGCGGGAGGACCTCCTACGAGCAGTACTTC. Supplemented by reference TRBV9 and TRBJ2-7, the full variable domain reads DSGVTQTPKHLITATGQRVTLRCSPRSGDLSVYWYQQSLDQGLQFLIQYYNGEERAKGNILERFSAQQFPDLHSELNLSSLELGDSALYFCASSVGTIGTSGRTSYEQYFGPGTRLTVT.